Listed below are T cell receptor beta chains from one sample, sequenced in a study of cytomegalovirus exposure and HLA in healthy donors. Data came from immunoSEQ multiplex PCR; TCRdb stores just in-frame clones and leaves some out. The sample shows about 130,000 clones, about 71% of them seen only once. Sequenced material: PBMCs. Receptors were obtained from a woman in her sixties in good health and CMV-seropositive. CDR3s include the opening cysteine and the closing phenylalanine or tryptophan. A D gene is named only where the DNA matches it firmly. The listing skips clone size in some rows; elsewhere it reads once, few, many or a size class.

j_gene | v_gene | d_gene | abundance | CDR3nt | CDR3aa
TRBJ2-1 | TRBV5-1 | TRBD2 | - | TGCGCCAGCAGCTTGCTAGCGGGGTTTGATAATGAGCAGTTCTTC | CASSLLAGFDNEQFF
TRBJ2-2 | TRBV6-5 | - | - | TGTGCCAGCAGTTACTCGGCAGGGAAAGAGACCGGGGAGCTGTTTTTT | CASSYSAGKETGELFF
TRBJ1-6 | TRBV2 | - | - | TGTGCCAGCAGTGAGAGGGCAGCCGAGCAAAATTCACCCCTCCACTTT | CASSERAAEQNSPLHF
TRBJ2-7 | TRBV4-1 | TRBD1 | - | TGCGCCAGCAGCCAAGATAGTCGACAGGGAAAAAGCTACGAGCAGTACTTC | CASSQDSRQGKSYEQYF
TRBJ1-5 | TRBV11-1 | TRBD1 | few | TGTGCCAGCAGCCCCCGGACAGGGGGCGGGGAGCCCCAGCATTTT | CASSPRTGGGEPQHF
TRBJ1-1 | TRBV10-1 | - | - | TGCGCCAGCAGTGAGTCCGAGTGGACTGAAGCTTTCTTT | CASSESEWTEAFF
TRBJ1-2 | TRBV9 | - | - | TGTGCCAGCAGCGGTCCGGACAGTTTTTCTAACTATGGCTACACCTTC | CASSGPDSFSNYGYTF
TRBJ2-1 | TRBV7-2 | - | - | TGTGCCAGCAGCTTTCCCCGTGAGCAGTTCTTC | CASSFPREQFF
TRBJ1-3 | TRBV9 | TRBD1 | - | TGTGCCAGCAGCTCTAGACAGGGCCCCAGCTCTGGAAACACCATATATTTT | CASSSRQGPSSGNTIYF
TRBJ1-1 | TRBV11-2 | TRBD1 | few | TGTGCCAGCAGCACCTCAGGGGGGAACACTGAAGCTTTCTTT | CASSTSGGNTEAFF
TRBJ1-3 | TRBV10-1 | - | - | TGCGCCAGCAGCGGTTCAGCGTCGACCTCTGGAAACACCATATATTTT | CASSGSASTSGNTIYF
TRBJ2-7 | TRBV27 | - | few | TGTGCCAGCAGTTTAAGGGGGGAGGGGATGGGGTCCTACGAGCAGTACTTC | CASSLRGEGMGSYEQYF
TRBJ1-5 | TRBV6-1 | - | - | TGTGCCAGCAGTGAACCCTTGGCAGTAGGGGATCAGCCCCAGCATTTT | CASSEPLAVGDQPQHF
TRBJ1-2 | TRBV29-1 | TRBD1 | - | TGCAGCGTCGAGTGGACAGGGGGCTTCGGCTACACCTTC | CSVEWTGGFGYTF
TRBJ2-6 | TRBV10-3 | - | - | TGTGCCATCAGTGAGTCCGCCCTCCCGGGTTCAGGGGCCAACGTCCTGACTTTC | CAISESALPGSGANVLTF
TRBJ1-1 | TRBV5-6 | TRBD1 | - | TGTGCCAGCACCCCAACAGGGGGCGCGAGGACTGAAGCTTTCTTT | CASTPTGGARTEAFF
TRBJ2-3 | TRBV7-3 | - | - | TGTGCCAGCAGCTCGCAGGGGAGACGCACGCAGTATTTT | CASSSQGRRTQYF
TRBJ1-2 | TRBV7-9 | - | - | TGTTCCAGCAGCTTAGAACAGTTCTATGGCTACACCTTC | CSSSLEQFYGYTF
TRBJ1-2 | TRBV5-4 | - | - | TGTGCCAGCAGCTTACCGCCCCTTGAGGGCTACACCTTC | CASSLPPLEGYTF
TRBJ2-1 | TRBV19 | TRBD1 | - | TGTGCCAGTAGTGTCGCCGGGACAGGGATTTACAATGAGCAGTTCTTC | CASSVAGTGIYNEQFF
TRBJ2-7 | TRBV7-4 | - | - | TGTGCCAGCAGCCCCCCCACGGGGGAGCAGTACTTC | CASSPPTGEQYF
TRBJ2-2 | TRBV7-3 | - | - | TGTGCCAGCAGCCCCCCAGGGGTTTTCGGGGAGCTGTTTTTT | CASSPPGVFGELFF